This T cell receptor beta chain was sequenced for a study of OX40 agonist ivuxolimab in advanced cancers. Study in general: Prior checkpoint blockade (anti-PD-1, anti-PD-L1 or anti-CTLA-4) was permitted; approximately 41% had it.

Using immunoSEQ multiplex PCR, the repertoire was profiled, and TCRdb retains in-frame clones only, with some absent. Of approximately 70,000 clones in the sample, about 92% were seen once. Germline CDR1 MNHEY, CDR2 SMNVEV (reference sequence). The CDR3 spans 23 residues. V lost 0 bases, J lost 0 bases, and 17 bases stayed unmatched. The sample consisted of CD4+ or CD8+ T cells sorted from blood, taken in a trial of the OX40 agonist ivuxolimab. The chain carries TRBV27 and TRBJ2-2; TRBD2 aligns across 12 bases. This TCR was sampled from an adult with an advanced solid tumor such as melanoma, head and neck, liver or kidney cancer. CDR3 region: CASSLSERLAGVRSAANTGELFF. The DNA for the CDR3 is TGTGCCAGCAGTTTATCGGAGAGACTAGCGGGAGTTAGGAGTGCGGCGAACACCGGGGAGCTGTTTTTT.